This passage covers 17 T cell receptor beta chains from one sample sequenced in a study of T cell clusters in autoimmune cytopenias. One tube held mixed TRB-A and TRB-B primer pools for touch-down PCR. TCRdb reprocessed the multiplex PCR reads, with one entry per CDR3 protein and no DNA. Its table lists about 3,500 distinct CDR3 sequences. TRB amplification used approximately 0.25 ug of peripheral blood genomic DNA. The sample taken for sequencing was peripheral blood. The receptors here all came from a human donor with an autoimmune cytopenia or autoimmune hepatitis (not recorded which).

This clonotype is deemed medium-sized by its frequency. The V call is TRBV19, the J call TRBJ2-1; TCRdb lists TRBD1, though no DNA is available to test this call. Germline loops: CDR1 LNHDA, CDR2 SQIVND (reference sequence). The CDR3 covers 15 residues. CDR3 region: CASSIQGSTHNEQFF.

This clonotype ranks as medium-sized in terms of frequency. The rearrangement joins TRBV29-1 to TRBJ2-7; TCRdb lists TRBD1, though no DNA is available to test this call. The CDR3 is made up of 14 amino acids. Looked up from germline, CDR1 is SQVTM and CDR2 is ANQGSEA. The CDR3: CSVQGYLSPYEQYF.

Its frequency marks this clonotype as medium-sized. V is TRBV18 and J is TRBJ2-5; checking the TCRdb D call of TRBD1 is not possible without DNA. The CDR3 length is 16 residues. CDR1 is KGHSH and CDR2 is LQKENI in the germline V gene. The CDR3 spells CASSPPRQGVQETQYF.

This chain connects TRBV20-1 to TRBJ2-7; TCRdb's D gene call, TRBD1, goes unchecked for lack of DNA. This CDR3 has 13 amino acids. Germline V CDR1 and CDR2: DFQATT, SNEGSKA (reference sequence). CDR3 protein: CSAPGELSLEQYF.

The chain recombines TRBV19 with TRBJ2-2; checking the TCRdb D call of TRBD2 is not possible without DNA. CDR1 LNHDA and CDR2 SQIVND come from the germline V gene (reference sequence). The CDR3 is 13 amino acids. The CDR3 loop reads CASVLAGTGELFF.

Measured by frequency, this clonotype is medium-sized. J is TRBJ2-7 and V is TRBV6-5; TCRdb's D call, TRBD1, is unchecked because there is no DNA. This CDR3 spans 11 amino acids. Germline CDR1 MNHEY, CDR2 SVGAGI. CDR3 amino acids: CASSVGAEQYF.

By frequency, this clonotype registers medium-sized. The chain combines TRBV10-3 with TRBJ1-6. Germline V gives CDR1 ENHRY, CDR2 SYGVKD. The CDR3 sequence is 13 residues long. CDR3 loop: CATRLDPNSPLHF.

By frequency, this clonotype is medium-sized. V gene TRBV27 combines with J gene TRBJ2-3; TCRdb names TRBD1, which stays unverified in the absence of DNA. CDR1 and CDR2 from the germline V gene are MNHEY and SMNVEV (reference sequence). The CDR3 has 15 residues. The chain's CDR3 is CASSSGQGSTDTQYF.

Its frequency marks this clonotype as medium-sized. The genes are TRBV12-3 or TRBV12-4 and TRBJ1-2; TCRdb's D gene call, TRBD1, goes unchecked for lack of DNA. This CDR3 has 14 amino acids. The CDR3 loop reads CASSLGGVNYGYTF.

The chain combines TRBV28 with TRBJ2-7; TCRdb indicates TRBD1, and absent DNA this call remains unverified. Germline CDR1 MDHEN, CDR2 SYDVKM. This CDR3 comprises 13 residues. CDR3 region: CASRGQRPYEQYF.

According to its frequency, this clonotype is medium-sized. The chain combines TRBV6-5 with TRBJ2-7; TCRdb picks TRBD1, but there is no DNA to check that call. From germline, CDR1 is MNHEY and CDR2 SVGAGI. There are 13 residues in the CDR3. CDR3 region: CASRSRGAYEQYF.

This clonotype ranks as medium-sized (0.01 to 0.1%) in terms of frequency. CDR3 in amino acids: CASSFGKTATDTQYF. The V gene is TRBV11-3, the J gene TRBJ2-3; lacking DNA, the TRBD1 call made by TCRdb goes unchecked. This CDR3 has 15 residues. Germline V gene data show CDR1 as SGHNT and CDR2 as YENEEA.

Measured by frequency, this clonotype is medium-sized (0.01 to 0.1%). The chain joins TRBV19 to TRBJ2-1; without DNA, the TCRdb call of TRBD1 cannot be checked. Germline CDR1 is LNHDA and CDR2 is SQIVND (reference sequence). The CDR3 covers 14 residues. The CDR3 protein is CASSPDREVNEQFF.

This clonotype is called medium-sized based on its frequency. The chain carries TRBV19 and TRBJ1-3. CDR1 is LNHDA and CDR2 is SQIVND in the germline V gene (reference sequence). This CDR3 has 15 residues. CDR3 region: CASSIDPSSGNTIYF. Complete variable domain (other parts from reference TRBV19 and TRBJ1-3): DGGITQSPKYLFRKEGQNVTLSCEQNLNHDAMYWYRQDPGQGLRLIYYSQIVNDFQKGDIAEGYSVSREKKESFPLTVTSAQKNPTAFYLCASSIDPSSGNTIYFGEGSWLTVV.

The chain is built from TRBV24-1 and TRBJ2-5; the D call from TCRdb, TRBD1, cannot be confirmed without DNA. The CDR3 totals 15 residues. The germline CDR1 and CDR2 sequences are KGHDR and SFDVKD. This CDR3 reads CATSDKRPPQETQYF.

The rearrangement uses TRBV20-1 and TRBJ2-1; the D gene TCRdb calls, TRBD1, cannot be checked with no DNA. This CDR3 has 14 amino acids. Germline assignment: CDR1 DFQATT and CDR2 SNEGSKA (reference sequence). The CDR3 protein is CSAPRRPAVGEQFF.

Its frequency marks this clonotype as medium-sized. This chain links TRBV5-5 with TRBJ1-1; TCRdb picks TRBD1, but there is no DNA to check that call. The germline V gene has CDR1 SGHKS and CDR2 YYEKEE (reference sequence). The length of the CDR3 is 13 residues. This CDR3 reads CASTFEGDTEAFF.